These 8 T cell receptor beta chains share one sample of origin, sequenced in a study of T cells expressing NK-cell markers (dated by TCRdb to the early 2020s). Library preparation employed 5' RACE. Sequencing was carried out with an Illumina HiSeq 2000. After reprocessing by TCRdb, each CDR3 protein sequence is one entry, and no DNA is given. The sample has 500,000 to 600,000 distinct CDR3 sequences on record. Less than 4.5% of the sample is taken by the ten largest. The sample consisted of blood T cells: a sorted CD56 or NKG2C T cell subset, CD4+ or CD8+ T cells, or bulk PBMC T cells (not recorded which). These receptors all come from a man younger than 30 in good health. Donor details come from another sample of the same person, matched by shared clones.

CDR3 amino acids: CASSQGLAGAKEQFF. The rearrangement joins TRBV4-3 to TRBJ2-1; absent DNA, TCRdb's TRBD2 call cannot be checked. CDR1 and CDR2 from the germline V gene are LGHNA and YSLEER. The CDR3 length is 15 residues.

The chain links TRBV7-3 to TRBJ2-1; as DNA is missing, the TRBD1 call by TCRdb cannot be tested. From germline, CDR1 is SGHTA and CDR2 FQGTGA. This CDR3 contains 14 residues. The CDR3 loop reads CASSEDSVYNEQFF. Drawing the rest from reference TRBV7-3 and TRBJ2-1, the complete variable domain is GAGVSQTPSNKVTEKGKYVELRCDPISGHTALYWYRQSLGQGPEFLIYFQGTGAADDSGLPNDRFFAVRPEGSVSTLKIQRTERGDSAVYLCASSEDSVYNEQFFGPGTRLTVL.

V is TRBV20-1 and J is TRBJ1-2; checking the TCRdb D call of TRBD1 is not possible without DNA. The CDR3 is made up of 14 amino acids. Germline V gene sequence: CDR1 DFQATT, CDR2 SNEGSKA (reference sequence). CDR3 amino acids: CSASPRGQNYGYTF.

This rearrangement joins TRBV5-6 to TRBJ1-6. Germline-derived CDR1 and CDR2 are SGHDT and YYEEEE. The CDR3 runs 16 residues. The CDR3 protein is CASSFIKEIYNSPLHF.

J is TRBJ1-6 and V is TRBV7-9; checking the TCRdb D call of TRBD1 is not possible without DNA. CDR1 is SEHNR and CDR2 is FQNEAQ in the germline V gene (reference sequence). This CDR3 has 15 residues. The chain's CDR3 is CASSSRTGGDSPLHF.

The rearrangement links TRBV12-3 or TRBV12-4 to TRBJ2-1; the TCRdb D gene call, TRBD1, has no DNA to confirm it. CDR3 size: 16 residues. CDR3 sequence: CASSFGDRGSYNEQFF.

The gene calls are TRBV7-9 and TRBJ2-1; lacking DNA, the TRBD2 call made by TCRdb goes unchecked. The CDR3 has 13 amino acids. Per the germline V gene, CDR1 is SEHNR and CDR2 is FQNEAQ (reference sequence). CDR3 sequence: CASSSNLAGGQFF.

The CDR3 is CAISELPGGGTEAFF. V gene TRBV10-3 combines with J gene TRBJ1-1; the TCRdb call, TRBD1, lacks DNA for checking. From germline, CDR1 is ENHRY and CDR2 SYGVKD. The CDR3 is made up of 15 amino acids.